This record looks at one T cell receptor beta chain sequence and its context. The clone's antigen remains unknown. One junction end does not reproduce the germline sequence, and a read error may be involved. Libraries of naive CD8 T cells were generated from roughly 21,000 to 960,000 sorted cells, with 10%, 30% or 50% of the purified RNA used. Naive CD8 T cells were FACS-sorted as CD8+CD4-CCR7+CD45RA+ on a BD FACSAria II into RLT Plus buffer. Approximately nine TCR copies' worth of Jurkat RNA were spiked into roughly 17,000-1,100,000 naive CD8 T cell samples to test detection sensitivity. CD8 T cells were enriched with RosetteSep CD8+ T Cell Enrichment Cocktail and Ficoll-Paque, followed by ACK red cell lysis. Receptor libraries were prepared by PCR. The instrument given in TCRdb is Illumina HiSeq 4000. Bulk TCR libraries were prepared as previously described, using TCR primers listed in Table S5. Total RNA was purified with the Qiagen AllPrep DNA/RNA kit. Before analysis, reads from multiple sequencing runs of one library were combined. Processing in the source paper ran as follows. Reads were retained only if their TCR constant sequence matched exactly, and those retained reads were trimmed to 150 nt and grouped according to their 12-nt molecular barcodes. Reads in each barcode group were sub-clustered using a 15% Levenshtein threshold, and a quality-weighted consensus sequence was built for each RNA molecule. Non-functional sequences were discarded, and so were lower-count sequences lying one edit away from another sequence. Barcode sub-clusters with fewer than 20% of the maximum read count were removed, based on fitting two negative binomial distributions. TCRdb reanalyzed the raw reads on its own, using fastp at Q25 for trimming and MiXCR for clone calling, and kept in-frame beta chains. Rows with a matching CDR3 protein are joined into one entry that keeps the most common DNA and genes. TCRdb, not the authors, supplied the V and J calls. For this sample there are 8,800 or so distinct CDR3 sequences; around 19% appear just once. About 1.3% of the sample rests with the top ten.

This specimen comes from a study of molecular identifiers for immune sequencing clone quantification (dated by TCRdb to 2017 to 2018). Context from the whole study: For a replicate experiment, the RNA from either 20,000 or 100,000 naive CD8 T cells was divided into five aliquots, and four of those aliquots went on to sequencing. This methods study used CD8 T cells to benchmark TCR RNA copy counting and molecular-identifier clustering-based TCR repertoire sequencing (MIDCIRS). The paper's findings and limits, for the study overall: Modeling gave about 3 recovered TCR RNA copies per cell versus 7.5 to 10 by digital PCR, implying roughly 30% capture efficiency. Spiked-in Jurkat TCR RNA equal to a single cell's worth was reported to be detectable even within 1,200,000 naive CD8 T cells. The naive libraries included spiked-in Jurkat TCR RNA (roughly 9 copies' worth), and this RNA is not part of the donor repertoire. The sizes of highly expanded clones could end up underestimated when identical TCR molecules share a barcode. When barcode sub-clustering was left out, chimeric consensus sequences inflated TCR diversity, with chimeras reaching as high as 47%. In CMV-specific effector cells, over 99% of molecules were held by clones above 20 RNA copies, whereas under 1% of molecules were held by such clones in naive cells.

Sequences PRHDT (CDR1) and FYEKMQ (CDR2) are obtained from the germline V gene (reference sequence). From the cysteine up to the phenylalanine, the CDR3 has a length of 16 residues. CDR3 DNA is the only sequence kept; it has 48 bases, read in frame from the first base. This receptor chain uses TRBV13 and TRBJ2-7; 10 bases in the middle match TRBD2. The receptor's source is a human donor in good health. Some libraries in this study had Jurkat cell RNA spiked in. The sample taken for sequencing was naive CD8+ T cells from blood, with Jurkat cell RNA spiked in. The cell subset or site label corresponds to: FACS-sorted CD8+CD4-CCR7+CD45RA+ naive T cells. The bases are TGTGCCAGCAGCAAAACTAGCGGGGTCAGCTCCTACGAGCAGTGCTTC. Its translation is CASSKTSGVSSYEQCF.